This T cell receptor (beta chain) was captured in a study of blood T cell repertoires in COVID-19. Using immunoSEQ multiplex PCR, the repertoire was profiled, and TCRdb retains in-frame clones only, with some absent. The sample records tens of thousands of clones, roughly 88% being singletons. This clonotype was sampled from a man between 60 and 75 years old with acute or convalescent COVID-19. The sample taken for sequencing was peripheral blood.

CDR3: CASSKKENYGYTF. The CDR3 region has the DNA TGTGCCAGCAGCAAAAAGGAGAACTATGGCTACACCTTC. The chain uses TRBV21-1 and TRBJ1-2. TRBV21-1 is a pseudogene locus. The CDR3 length is 13 residues.